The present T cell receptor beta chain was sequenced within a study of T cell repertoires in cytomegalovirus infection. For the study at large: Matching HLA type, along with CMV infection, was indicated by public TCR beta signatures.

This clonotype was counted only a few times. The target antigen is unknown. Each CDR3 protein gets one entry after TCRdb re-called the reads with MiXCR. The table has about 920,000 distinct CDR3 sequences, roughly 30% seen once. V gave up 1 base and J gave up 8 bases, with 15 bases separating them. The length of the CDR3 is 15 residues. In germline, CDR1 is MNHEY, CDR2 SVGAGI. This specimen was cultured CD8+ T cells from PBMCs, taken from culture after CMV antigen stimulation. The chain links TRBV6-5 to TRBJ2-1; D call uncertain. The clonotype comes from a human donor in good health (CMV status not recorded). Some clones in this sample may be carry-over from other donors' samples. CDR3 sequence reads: CASSYLPSPRDEQFF. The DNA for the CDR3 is TGTGCCAGCAGTTACTTGCCCAGCCCTAGGGATGAGCAGTTCTTC.